This TCR beta chain originates from a study of blood T cells in healthy people across ages. Overall study findings and caveats: Older age went with lower TCR beta diversity per million T cells, in a roughly linear way. When set beside aged donors, long-lived donors presented more naive CD4+ cells and higher diversity. Lack of knowledge of donor CMV status possibly confounded expanded clonotype changes.

The sample holds one count of this clonotype. Its target is unknown. CDR3 length equals 16 residues. Germline CDR1 reads LGHNA; CDR2 reads YSLEER. V was cut by 0 bases and J by 5 bases, with 15 bases left in between. A second PCR, run for roughly 7 to 11 cycles, used a sample-barcoded 5' primer plus a J-beta primer mix. MiXCR, applied by TCRdb to the 5' RACE reads, yields one record per CDR3 protein. Of hundreds of thousands of distinct CDR3 sequences in the sample, around 49% were seen once. Total RNA extraction produced at least 5.5 micrograms (per sample) for the study. The sample was blood. The TCR originated in a man aged 25 to 45 in good health. The chain recombines TRBV4-3 with TRBJ2-3; D is unclear. The CDR3 DNA reads TGCGCCAGCAGCCAAGATCCCAGCGACGGTGGAGATACGCAGTATTTT. Translated: CASSQDPSDGGDTQYF.